A selection of T cell receptor beta chains follows, all from one sample in a study of neurological immune-mediated disorders. TCRdb reprocessed the 5' RACE reads with MiXCR, giving one entry per CDR3 protein. The table includes tens of thousands of distinct CDR3 sequences, around 4.4% detected once. The source material was PBMCs. Receptor source: a man over 45 with multiple sclerosis. Both conserved end residues are part of each CDR3. D genes are given only for firm matches. A clone size is listed for some rows: how often the clone was seen (once, few, many), or a class if it is expanded.

d_gene: TRBD1; v_gene: TRBV20-1; abundance: many; j_gene: TRBJ1-5; CDR3nt: TGCAGTGCTAGCCCAATGACAGGGCTTGGCAATCAGCCCCAGCATTTT; CDR3aa: CSASPMTGLGNQPQHF
d_gene: TRBD2; v_gene: TRBV27; abundance: many; j_gene: TRBJ2-7; CDR3nt: TGTGCCAGCAGGACTAGCGGTTACGAGCAGTACTTC; CDR3aa: CASRTSGYEQYF
d_gene: TRBD1; v_gene: TRBV7-9; abundance: many; j_gene: TRBJ2-7; CDR3nt: TGTGCCAGCAGCTTGGCCGGGACAGACCTCTACGAGCAGTACTTC; CDR3aa: CASSLAGTDLYEQYF
d_gene: -; v_gene: TRBV25-1; abundance: many; j_gene: TRBJ2-3; CDR3nt: TGTGCCAGCAGTAACCCGGGGACTAGCACAGATACGCAGTATTTT; CDR3aa: CASSNPGTSTDTQYF
d_gene: TRBD1; v_gene: TRBV20-1; abundance: many; j_gene: TRBJ2-1; CDR3nt: TGCAGTGCCCCCGGGACAGGGAACAATGAGCAGTTCTTC; CDR3aa: CSAPGTGNNEQFF
d_gene: TRBD2; v_gene: TRBV5-1; abundance: many; j_gene: TRBJ2-2; CDR3nt: TGCGCCAGCAGCGTTGCAGGGAGGGGATACACCGGGGAGCTGTTTTTT; CDR3aa: CASSVAGRGYTGELFF
d_gene: -; v_gene: TRBV20-1; abundance: -; j_gene: TRBJ2-5; CDR3nt: TGCAGTGCAACAACGGAGACCCAGTACTTC; CDR3aa: CSATTETQYF
d_gene: TRBD1; v_gene: TRBV6-5; abundance: -; j_gene: TRBJ1-2; CDR3nt: TGTGCCAGCAGTTACGTGGGACAGGCGAACTATGGCTACACCTTC; CDR3aa: CASSYVGQANYGYTF
d_gene: -; v_gene: TRBV7-6; abundance: many; j_gene: TRBJ2-7; CDR3nt: TGTGCCAGCAGCAAAGACAGGACCGGGACAAGGACCTACGAGCAGTACTTC; CDR3aa: CASSKDRTGTRTYEQYF
d_gene: -; v_gene: TRBV6-1; abundance: many; j_gene: TRBJ2-3; CDR3nt: TGTGCCAGCAGTGAAGCCTGGGGTGGAGCTACGCAGTATTTT; CDR3aa: CASSEAWGGATQYF
d_gene: -; v_gene: TRBV28; abundance: many; j_gene: TRBJ1-2; CDR3nt: TGTGCCAGCAGTTCGGACACCTATGGCTACACCTTC; CDR3aa: CASSSDTYGYTF
d_gene: -; v_gene: TRBV4-2; abundance: few; j_gene: TRBJ2-2; CDR3nt: TGTGCCAGCAGCCAAGTGGCACTAGCCAACGGGGAGCTGTTTTTT; CDR3aa: CASSQVALANGELFF
d_gene: -; v_gene: TRBV4-1; abundance: many; j_gene: TRBJ2-7; CDR3nt: TGCGCCAGCAGCCAAGAAGGGGGGGGGTCCTACGAGCAGTACTTC; CDR3aa: CASSQEGGGSYEQYF
d_gene: -; v_gene: TRBV3-1; abundance: many; j_gene: TRBJ1-1; CDR3nt: TGTGCCAGCAGCCGCAACAGAGGCACTGAAGCTTTCTTT; CDR3aa: CASSRNRGTEAFF
d_gene: TRBD2; v_gene: TRBV20-1; abundance: many; j_gene: TRBJ2-1; CDR3nt: TGCAGTGCTAGAGATCGACTAGCGACTTCCTACAATGAGCAGTTCTTC; CDR3aa: CSARDRLATSYNEQFF
d_gene: -; v_gene: TRBV5-1; abundance: many; j_gene: TRBJ1-1; CDR3nt: TGCGCCAGCAGCTTGGGATCGGGGGGCGGTGAAGCTTTCTTT; CDR3aa: CASSLGSGGGEAFF
d_gene: -; v_gene: TRBV5-1; abundance: many; j_gene: TRBJ2-2; CDR3nt: -; CDR3aa: CASSMGRRAGELFF
d_gene: -; v_gene: TRBV7-7; abundance: -; j_gene: TRBJ1-4; CDR3nt: TGTGCCAGCAGCTCGGACTGGGGGGAAAAACTGTTTTTT; CDR3aa: CASSSDWGEKLFF
d_gene: -; v_gene: TRBV5-5; abundance: many; j_gene: TRBJ2-7; CDR3nt: TGTGCCAGCAGCAAACGAAGCTACTACGAGCAGTACTTC; CDR3aa: CASSKRSYYEQYF
d_gene: TRBD2; v_gene: TRBV20-1; abundance: many; j_gene: TRBJ2-4; CDR3nt: TGCAGTGCTAGCTGGGCGGGGGGTGGTCCAAGCGGAAAAAACATTCAGTACTTC; CDR3aa: CSASWAGGGPSGKNIQYF
d_gene: TRBD1; v_gene: TRBV5-1; abundance: many; j_gene: TRBJ2-7; CDR3nt: TGCGCCAGCAGCTTAGGCGACAGGGGCTACGAGCAGTACTTC; CDR3aa: CASSLGDRGYEQYF
d_gene: -; v_gene: TRBV4-1; abundance: many; j_gene: TRBJ2-3; CDR3nt: TGCGCCAGCAGCCGAGCCCCCGTCACAGATACGCAGTATTTT; CDR3aa: CASSRAPVTDTQYF
d_gene: -; v_gene: TRBV29-1; abundance: many; j_gene: TRBJ2-5; CDR3nt: TGCAGCGCCGAAAGGCAGGGGTTGGCGACCCAGTACTTC; CDR3aa: CSAERQGLATQYF
d_gene: -; v_gene: TRBV9; abundance: many; j_gene: TRBJ1-4; CDR3nt: TGTGCCAGCAGCGCCACATCACGGGGTGAAAAACTGTTTTTT; CDR3aa: CASSATSRGEKLFF
d_gene: TRBD1; v_gene: TRBV6-1; abundance: -; j_gene: TRBJ1-1; CDR3nt: TGTGCCAGCAGCCCGGGACAGGGGACTGAAGCTTTCTTT; CDR3aa: CASSPGQGTEAFF